This record looks at one TCR beta chain sequence and its context. The record originates from a study of blood T cell repertoires in COVID-19. Produced via immunoSEQ multiplex PCR; TCRdb's table is partial and in-frame only. The sample has more than 200,000 clones; roughly nine tenths are singletons. V lost 8 bases, J lost 0 bases, and 0 bases stayed unmatched. This CDR3 is 13 amino acids long. The germline V gene has CDR1 LNHDA and CDR2 SQIVND (reference sequence). The sequence was collected from a woman between 45 and 65 years old with acute or convalescent COVID-19. Material for sequencing was peripheral blood. The chain joins TRBV19 to TRBJ1-2; 10 bases are a match to TRBD1. As DNA, the CDR3 is TGTGCCAGTGGGACAGGGGCTAACTATGGCTACACCTTC. This translates into CASGTGANYGYTF.